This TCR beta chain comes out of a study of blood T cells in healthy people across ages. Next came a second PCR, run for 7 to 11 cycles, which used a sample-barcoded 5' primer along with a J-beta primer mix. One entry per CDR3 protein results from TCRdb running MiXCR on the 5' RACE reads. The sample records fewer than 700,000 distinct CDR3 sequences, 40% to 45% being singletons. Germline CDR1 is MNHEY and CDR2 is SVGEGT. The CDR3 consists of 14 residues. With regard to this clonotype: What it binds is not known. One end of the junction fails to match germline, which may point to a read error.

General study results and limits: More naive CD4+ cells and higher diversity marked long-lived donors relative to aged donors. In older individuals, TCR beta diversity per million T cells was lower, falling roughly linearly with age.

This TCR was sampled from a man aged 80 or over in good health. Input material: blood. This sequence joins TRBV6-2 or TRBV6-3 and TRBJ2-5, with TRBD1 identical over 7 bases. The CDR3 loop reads CASRYSTGLETQYF. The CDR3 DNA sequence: TGTGCCAGCAGGTACTCGACAGGGCTAGAGACCCAGTACTTC.